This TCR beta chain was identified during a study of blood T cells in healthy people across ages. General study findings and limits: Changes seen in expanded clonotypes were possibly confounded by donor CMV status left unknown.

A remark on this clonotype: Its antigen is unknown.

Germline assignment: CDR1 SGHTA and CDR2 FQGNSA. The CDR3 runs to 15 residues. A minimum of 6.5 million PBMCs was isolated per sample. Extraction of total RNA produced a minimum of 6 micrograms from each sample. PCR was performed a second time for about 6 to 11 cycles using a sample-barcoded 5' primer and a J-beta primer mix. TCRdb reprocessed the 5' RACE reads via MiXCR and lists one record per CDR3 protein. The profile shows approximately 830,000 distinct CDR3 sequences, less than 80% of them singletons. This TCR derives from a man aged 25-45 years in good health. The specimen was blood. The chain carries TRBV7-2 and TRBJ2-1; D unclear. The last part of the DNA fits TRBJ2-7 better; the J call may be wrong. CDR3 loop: CASSLGGGKHYEQYF. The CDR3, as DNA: TGTGCCAGCAGCTTAGGTGGCGGTAAACACTACGAGCAGTACTTC.